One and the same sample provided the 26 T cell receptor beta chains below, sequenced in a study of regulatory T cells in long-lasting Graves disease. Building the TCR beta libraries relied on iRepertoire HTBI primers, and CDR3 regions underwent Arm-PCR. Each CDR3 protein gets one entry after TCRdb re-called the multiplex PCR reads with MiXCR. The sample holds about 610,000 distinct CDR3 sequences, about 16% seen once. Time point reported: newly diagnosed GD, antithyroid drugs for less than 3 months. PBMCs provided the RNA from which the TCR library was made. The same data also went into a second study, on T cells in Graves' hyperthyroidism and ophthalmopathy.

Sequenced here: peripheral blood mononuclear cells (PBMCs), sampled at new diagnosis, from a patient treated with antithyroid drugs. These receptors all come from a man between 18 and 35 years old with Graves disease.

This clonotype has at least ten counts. The CDR3 sequence is CASSHGDYGYTF. The CDR3 coding sequence is TGTGCCAGCAGCCATGGGGACTATGGCTACACCTTC. The V call is TRBV3-1, the J call TRBJ1-2, with D unclear. Per germline, CDR1 LGHDT and CDR2 YNNKEL (reference sequence). This CDR3 is built from 12 residues. V was trimmed by 3 bases and J by 3 bases, leaving 5 bases between them.

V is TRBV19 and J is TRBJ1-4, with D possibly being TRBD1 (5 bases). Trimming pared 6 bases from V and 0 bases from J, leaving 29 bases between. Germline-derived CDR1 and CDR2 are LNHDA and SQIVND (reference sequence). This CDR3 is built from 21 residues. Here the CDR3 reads CASSIPGLGKFEPTTNEKLFF. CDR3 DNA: TGTGCCAGTAGCATACCGGGACTGGGGAAATTTGAGCCGACAACTAATGAAAAACTGTTTTTT.

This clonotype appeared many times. In nucleotides, the CDR3 is TGTGCCAGCATCCAGGGCGCGGGAGGGCCCGAGCAGTTCTTC. Translated: CASIQGAGGPEQFF. This chain joins TRBV11-2 and TRBJ2-1; 9 bases fit TRBD2. The germline gives CDR1 SGHAT, CDR2 FQNNGV. V shed 7 bases, J shed 10 bases, and the junction held 11 bases outside the gene matches. The CDR3 contains 14 residues.

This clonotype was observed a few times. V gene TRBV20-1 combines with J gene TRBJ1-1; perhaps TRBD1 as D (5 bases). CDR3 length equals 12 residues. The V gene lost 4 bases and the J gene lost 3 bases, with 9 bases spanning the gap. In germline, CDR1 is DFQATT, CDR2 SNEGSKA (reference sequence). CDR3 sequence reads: CSANDRYTEAFF. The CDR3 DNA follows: TGCAGTGCTAACGACAGATACACTGAAGCTTTCTTT.

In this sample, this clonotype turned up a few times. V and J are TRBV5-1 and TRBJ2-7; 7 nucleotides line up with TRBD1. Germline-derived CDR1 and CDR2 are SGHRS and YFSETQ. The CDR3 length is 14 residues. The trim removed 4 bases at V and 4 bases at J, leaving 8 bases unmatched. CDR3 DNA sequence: TGCGCCAGCAGCCCGTCGGGACAGTTTTACGAGCAGTACTTC. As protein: CASSPSGQFYEQYF.

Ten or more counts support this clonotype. The DNA for the CDR3 is TGTGCCAGCAGTTCCGGGGCCGGGGGTCAGCCCCAGCATTTT. Protein: CASSSGAGGQPQHF. The chain combines TRBV28 with TRBJ1-5, with D possibly TRBD1 on 5 matching bases. Germline CDR1 MDHEN, CDR2 SYDVKM. The length of the CDR3 is 14 residues. The V gene lost 4 bases and the J gene lost 6 bases, with 13 bases spanning the gap. Combining the CDR3 with reference TRBV28 and TRBJ1-5 gives the whole variable domain DVKVTQSSRYLVKRTGEKVFLECVQDMDHENMFWYRQDPGLGLRLIYFSYDVKMKEKGDIPEGYSVSREKKERFSLILESASTNQTSMYLCASSSGAGGQPQHFGDGTRLSIL.

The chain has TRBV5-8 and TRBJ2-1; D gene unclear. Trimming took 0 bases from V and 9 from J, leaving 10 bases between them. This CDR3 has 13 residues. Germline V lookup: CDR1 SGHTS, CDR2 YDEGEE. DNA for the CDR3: TGTGCCAGCAGCTTGGGTGGCCCGGGTGAGCAGTTCTTC. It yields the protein CASSLGGPGEQFF.

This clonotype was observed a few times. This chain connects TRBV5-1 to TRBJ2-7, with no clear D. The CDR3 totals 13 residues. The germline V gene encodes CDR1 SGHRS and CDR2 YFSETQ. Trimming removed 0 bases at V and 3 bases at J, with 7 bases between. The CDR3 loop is CASSLGHLYEQYF. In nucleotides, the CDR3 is TGCGCCAGCAGCTTGGGACATCTCTACGAGCAGTACTTC.

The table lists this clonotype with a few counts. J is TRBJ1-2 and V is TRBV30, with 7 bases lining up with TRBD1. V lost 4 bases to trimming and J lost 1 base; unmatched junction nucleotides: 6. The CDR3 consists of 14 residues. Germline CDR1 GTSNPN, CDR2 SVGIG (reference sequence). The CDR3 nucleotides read TGTGCCTGGATACGCACAGGGGTTAACTATGGCTACACCTTC. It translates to CAWIRTGVNYGYTF. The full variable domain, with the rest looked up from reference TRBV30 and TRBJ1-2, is SQTIHQWPATLVQPVGSPLSLECTVEGTSNPNLYWYRQAAGRGLQLLFYSVGIGQISSEVPQNLSASRPQDRQFILSSKKLLLSDSGFYLCAWIRTGVNYGYTFGSGTRLTVV.

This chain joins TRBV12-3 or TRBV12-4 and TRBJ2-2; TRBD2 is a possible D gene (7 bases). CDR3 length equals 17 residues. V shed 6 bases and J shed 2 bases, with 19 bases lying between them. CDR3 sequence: CASSPGGAAINTGELFF. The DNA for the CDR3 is TGTGCCAGCAGCCCGGGGGGCGCCGCAATAAACACCGGGGAGCTGTTTTTT.

Here the CDR3 reads CASSGGTSVSYTQYF. The CDR3 nucleotides read TGCGCCAGCAGCGGGGGGACTAGCGTTTCGTATACGCAGTATTTT. V gene TRBV5-1 combines with J gene TRBJ2-3; 10 bases align to TRBD2. Germline V gene data show CDR1 as SGHRS and CDR2 as YFSETQ. J lost 7 bases, V lost 4 bases, and 9 bases had no gene match. This CDR3 has 15 amino acids.

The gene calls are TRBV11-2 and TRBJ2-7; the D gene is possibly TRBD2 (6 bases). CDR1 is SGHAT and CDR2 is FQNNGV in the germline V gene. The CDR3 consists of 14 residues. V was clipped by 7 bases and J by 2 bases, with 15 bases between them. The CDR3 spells CASTRSLAAYEQYF. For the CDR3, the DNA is TGTGCCAGCACACGGTCTTTAGCGGCCTACGAGCAGTACTTC. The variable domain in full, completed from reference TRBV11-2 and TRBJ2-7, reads EAGVAQSPRYKIIEKRQSVAFWCNPISGHATLYWYQQILGQGPKLLIQFQNNGVVDDSQLPKDRFSAERLKGVDSTLKIQPAKLEDSAVYLCASTRSLAAYEQYFGPGTRLTVT.

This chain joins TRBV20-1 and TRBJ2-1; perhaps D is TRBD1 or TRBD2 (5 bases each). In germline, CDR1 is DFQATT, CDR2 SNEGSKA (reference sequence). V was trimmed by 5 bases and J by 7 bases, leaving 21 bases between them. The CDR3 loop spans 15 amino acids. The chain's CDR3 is CSAARGREKYNEQFF. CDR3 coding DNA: TGCAGTGCTGCTAGGGGCAGGGAGAAATATAATGAGCAGTTCTTC.

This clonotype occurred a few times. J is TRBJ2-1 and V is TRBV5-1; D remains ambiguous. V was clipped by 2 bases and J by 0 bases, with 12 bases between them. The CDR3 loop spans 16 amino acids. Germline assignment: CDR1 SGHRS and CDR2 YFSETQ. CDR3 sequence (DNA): TGCGCCAGCAGCTTAAGCGACCGGGCCTCCTACAATGAGCAGTTCTTC. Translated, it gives CASSLSDRASYNEQFF.

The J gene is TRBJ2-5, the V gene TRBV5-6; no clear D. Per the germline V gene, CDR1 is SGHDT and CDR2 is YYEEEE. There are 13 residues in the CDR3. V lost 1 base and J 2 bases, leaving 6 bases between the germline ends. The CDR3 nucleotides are TGTGCCAGCAGCTTGATACAGCAAGAGACCCAGTACTTC. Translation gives CASSLIQQETQYF.

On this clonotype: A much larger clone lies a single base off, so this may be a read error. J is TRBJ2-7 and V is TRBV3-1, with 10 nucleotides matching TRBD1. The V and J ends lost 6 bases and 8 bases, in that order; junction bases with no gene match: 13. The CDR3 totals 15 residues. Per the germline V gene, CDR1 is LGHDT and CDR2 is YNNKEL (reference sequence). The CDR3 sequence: CASSLHRDRGRQQYF. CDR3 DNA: TGTGCCAGCAGTCTACACCGGGACAGGGGCCGGCAGCAGTACTTC.

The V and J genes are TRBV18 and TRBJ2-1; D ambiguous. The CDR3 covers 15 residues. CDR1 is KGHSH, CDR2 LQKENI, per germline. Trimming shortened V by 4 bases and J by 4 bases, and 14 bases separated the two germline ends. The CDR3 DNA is TGTGCCAGCTCACAAATGATCTCAGAATACAATGAGCAGTTCTTC. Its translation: CASSQMISEYNEQFF.

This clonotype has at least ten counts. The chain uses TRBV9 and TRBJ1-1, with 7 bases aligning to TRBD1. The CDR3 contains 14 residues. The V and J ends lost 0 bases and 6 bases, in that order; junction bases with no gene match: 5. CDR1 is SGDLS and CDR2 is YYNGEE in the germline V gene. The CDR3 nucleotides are TGTGCCAGCAGCGTAGGCCCGACAGGGTCTGAAGCTTTCTTT. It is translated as CASSVGPTGSEAFF. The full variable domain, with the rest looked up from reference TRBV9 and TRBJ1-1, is DSGVTQTPKHLITATGQRVTLRCSPRSGDLSVYWYQQSLDQGLQFLIQYYNGEERAKGNILERFSAQQFPDLHSELNLSSLELGDSALYFCASSVGPTGSEAFFGQGTRLTVV.

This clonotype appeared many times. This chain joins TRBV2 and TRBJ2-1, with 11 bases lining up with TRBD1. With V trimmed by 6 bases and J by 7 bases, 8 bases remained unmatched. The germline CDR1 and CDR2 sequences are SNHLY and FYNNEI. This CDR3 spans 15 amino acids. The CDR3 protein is CASSDPGQGVNEQFF. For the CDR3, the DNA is TGTGCCAGCAGCGACCCGGGACAGGGGGTAAATGAGCAGTTCTTC.

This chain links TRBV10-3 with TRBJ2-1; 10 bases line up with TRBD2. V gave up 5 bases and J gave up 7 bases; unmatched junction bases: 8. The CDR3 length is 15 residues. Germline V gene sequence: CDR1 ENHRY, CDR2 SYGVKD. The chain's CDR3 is CAISLAGAQRNEQFF. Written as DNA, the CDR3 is TGTGCCATCAGTCTAGCGGGAGCCCAGCGGAATGAGCAGTTCTTC.

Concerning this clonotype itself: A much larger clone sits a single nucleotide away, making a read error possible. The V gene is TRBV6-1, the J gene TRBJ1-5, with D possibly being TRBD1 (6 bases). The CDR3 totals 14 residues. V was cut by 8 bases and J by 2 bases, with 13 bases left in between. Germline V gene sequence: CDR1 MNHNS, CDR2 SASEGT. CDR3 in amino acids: CASDAQGGNQPQHF. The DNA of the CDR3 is TGTGCCAGCGACGCACAGGGAGGCAATCAGCCCCAGCATTTT.

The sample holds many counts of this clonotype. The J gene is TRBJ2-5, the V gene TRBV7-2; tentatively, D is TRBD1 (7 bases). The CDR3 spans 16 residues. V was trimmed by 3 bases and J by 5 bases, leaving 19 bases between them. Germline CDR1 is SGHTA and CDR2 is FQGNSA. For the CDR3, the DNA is TGTGCCAGCAGCTTCGGCGGAGCAGGGGGGCAGGAGACCCAGTACTTC. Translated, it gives CASSFGGAGGQETQYF.

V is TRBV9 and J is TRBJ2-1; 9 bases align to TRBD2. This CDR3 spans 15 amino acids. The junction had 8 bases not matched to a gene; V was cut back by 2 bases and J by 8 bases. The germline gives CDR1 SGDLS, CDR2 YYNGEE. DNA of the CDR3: TGTGCCAGCAGCGTCAGCGGGAGGACCCCCGATGAGCAGTTCTTC. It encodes CASSVSGRTPDEQFF. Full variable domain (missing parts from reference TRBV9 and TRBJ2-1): DSGVTQTPKHLITATGQRVTLRCSPRSGDLSVYWYQQSLDQGLQFLIQYYNGEERAKGNILERFSAQQFPDLHSELNLSSLELGDSALYFCASSVSGRTPDEQFFGPGTRLTVL.

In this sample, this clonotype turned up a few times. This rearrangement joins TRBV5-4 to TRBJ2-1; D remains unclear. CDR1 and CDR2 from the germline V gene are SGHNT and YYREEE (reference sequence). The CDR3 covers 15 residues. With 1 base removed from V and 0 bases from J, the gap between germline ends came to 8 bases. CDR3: CASSLNGVSYNEQFF. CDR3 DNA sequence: TGTGCCAGCAGCTTGAATGGCGTCTCCTACAATGAGCAGTTCTTC.

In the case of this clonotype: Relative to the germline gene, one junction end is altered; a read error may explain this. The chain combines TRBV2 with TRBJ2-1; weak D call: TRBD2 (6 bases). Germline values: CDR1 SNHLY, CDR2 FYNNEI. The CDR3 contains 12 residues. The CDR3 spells CVSSRLDNEQFF. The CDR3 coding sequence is TGTGTCAGCAGCAGACTAGACAATGAGCAGTTCTTC.

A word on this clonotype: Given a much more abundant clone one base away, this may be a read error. DNA of the CDR3: TGTGCCAGCAGTTCCCGTCGGGGGGCAGGCGGGCAGTACTTC. It specifies CASSSRRGAGGQYF. The genes are TRBV28 and TRBJ2-7; TRBD2 is a possible D gene (7 bases). This CDR3 comprises 14 residues. Germline V gene lookup returns CDR1 MDHEN and CDR2 SYDVKM. V was cut by 4 bases and J by 9 bases, with 19 bases left in between.